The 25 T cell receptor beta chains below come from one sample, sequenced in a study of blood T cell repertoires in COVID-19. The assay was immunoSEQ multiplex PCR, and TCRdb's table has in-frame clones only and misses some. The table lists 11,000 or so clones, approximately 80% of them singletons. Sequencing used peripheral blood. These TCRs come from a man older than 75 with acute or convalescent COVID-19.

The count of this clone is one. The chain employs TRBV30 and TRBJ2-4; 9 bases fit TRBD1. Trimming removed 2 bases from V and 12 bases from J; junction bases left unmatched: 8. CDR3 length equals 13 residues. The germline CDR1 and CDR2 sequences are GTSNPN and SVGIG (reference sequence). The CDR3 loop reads CAWSLGQGYGQYF. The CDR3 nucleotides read TGTGCCTGGAGTCTGGGACAGGGATATGGTCAGTACTTC.

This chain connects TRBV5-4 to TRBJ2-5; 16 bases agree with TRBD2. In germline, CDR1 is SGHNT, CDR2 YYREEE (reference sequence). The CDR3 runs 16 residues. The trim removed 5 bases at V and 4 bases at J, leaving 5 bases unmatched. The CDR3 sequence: CASRPGTSGGAETQYF. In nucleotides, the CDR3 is TGTGCCAGCAGACCCGGGACTAGCGGGGGGGCAGAGACCCAGTACTTC.

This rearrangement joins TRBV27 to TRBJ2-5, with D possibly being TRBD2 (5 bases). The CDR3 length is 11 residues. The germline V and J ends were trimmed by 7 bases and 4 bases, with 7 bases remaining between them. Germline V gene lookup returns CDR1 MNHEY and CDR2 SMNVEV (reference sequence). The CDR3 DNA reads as TGTGCCAGCACCCGGGGAGAGACCCAGTACTTC. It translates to CASTRGETQYF.

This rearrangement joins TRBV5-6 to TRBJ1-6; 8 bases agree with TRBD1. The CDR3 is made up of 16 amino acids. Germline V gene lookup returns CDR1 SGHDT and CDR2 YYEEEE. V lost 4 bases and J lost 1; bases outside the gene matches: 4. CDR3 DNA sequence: TGTGCCAGCAGCACTGGACAGGGATCCTATAATTCACCCCTCCACTTT. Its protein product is CASSTGQGSYNSPLHF.

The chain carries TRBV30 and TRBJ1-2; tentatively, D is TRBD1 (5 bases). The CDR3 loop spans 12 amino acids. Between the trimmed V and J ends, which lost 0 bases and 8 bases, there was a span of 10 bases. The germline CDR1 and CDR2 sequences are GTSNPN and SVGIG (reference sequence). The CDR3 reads CAWSVGEGGYTF. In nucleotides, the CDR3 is TGTGCCTGGAGTGTAGGGGAGGGCGGCTACACCTTC. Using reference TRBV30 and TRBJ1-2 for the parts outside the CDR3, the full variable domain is SQTIHQWPATLVQPVGSPLSLECTVEGTSNPNLYWYRQAAGRGLQLLFYSVGIGQISSEVPQNLSASRPQDRQFILSSKKLLLSDSGFYLCAWSVGEGGYTFGSGTRLTVV.

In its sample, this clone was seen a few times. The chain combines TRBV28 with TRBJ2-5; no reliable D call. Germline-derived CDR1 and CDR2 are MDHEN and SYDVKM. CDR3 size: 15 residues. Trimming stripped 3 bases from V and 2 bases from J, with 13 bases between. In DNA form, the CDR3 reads TGTGCCAGCAGTTTCAGGCGAAACCCACAAGAGACCCAGTACTTC. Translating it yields CASSFRRNPQETQYF.

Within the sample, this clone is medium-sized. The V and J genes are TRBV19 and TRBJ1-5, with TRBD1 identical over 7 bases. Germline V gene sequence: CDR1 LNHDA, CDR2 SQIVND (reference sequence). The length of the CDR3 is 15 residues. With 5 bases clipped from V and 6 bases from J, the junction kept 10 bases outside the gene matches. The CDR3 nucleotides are TGTGCCAGTAGTGTGAACAGGGGCCAGGGTCAGCCCCAGCATTTT. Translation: CASSVNRGQGQPQHF.

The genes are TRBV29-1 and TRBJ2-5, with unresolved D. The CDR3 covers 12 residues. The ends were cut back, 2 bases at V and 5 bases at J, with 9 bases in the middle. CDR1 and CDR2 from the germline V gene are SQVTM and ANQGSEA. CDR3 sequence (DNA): TGCAGCGTTGAATCCCCCGTGGAGACCCAGTACTTC. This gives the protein CSVESPVETQYF.

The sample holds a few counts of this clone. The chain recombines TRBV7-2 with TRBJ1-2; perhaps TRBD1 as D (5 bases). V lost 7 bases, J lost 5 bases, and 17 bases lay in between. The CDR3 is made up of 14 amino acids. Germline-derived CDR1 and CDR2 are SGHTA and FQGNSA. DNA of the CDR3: TGTGCCAGCACTCCGGGAGGGGCGGAGTATGGCTACACCTTC. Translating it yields CASTPGGAEYGYTF. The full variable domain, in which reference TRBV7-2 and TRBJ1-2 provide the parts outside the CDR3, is GAGVSQSPSNKVTEKGKDVELRCDPISGHTALYWYRQSLGQGLEFLIYFQGNSAPDKSGLPSDRFSAERTGGSVSTLTIQRTQQEDSAVYLCASTPGGAEYGYTFGSGTRLTVV.

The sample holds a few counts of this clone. This CDR3 is CASSTMGGGRKETQYF. In DNA form, the CDR3 reads TGTGCCAGCAGCACCATGGGCGGGGGGCGAAAAGAGACCCAGTACTTC. The chain couples TRBV3-1 (or the pseudogene TRBV3-2) to TRBJ2-5; TRBD2 matches 8 bases. This CDR3 spans 16 amino acids. Germline V CDR1 and CDR2: LGHDT, YNNKEL (reference sequence). V lost 5 bases, J lost 3 bases, and 11 bases stayed unmatched.

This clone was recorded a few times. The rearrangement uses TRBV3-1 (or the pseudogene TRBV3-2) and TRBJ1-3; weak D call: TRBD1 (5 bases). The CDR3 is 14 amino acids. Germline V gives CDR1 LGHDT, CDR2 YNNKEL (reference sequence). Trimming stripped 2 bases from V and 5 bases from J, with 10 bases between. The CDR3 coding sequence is TGTGCCAGCAGCCAAACCGACAGTAGAAACACCATATATTTT. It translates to CASSQTDSRNTIYF.

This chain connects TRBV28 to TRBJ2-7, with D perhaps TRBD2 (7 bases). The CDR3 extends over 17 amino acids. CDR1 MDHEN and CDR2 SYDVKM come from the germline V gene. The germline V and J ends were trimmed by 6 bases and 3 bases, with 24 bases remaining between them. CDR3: CASRPNLGGGGNYEQYF. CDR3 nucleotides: TGTGCCAGCAGACCAAACCTCGGGGGCGGGGGAAACTACGAGCAGTACTTC.

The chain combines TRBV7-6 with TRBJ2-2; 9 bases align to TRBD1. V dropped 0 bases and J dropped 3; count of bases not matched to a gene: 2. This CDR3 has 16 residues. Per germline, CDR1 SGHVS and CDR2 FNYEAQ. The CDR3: CASSLARDRDTGELFF. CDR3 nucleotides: TGTGCCAGCAGCTTAGCCCGGGACAGGGACACCGGGGAGCTGTTTTTT.

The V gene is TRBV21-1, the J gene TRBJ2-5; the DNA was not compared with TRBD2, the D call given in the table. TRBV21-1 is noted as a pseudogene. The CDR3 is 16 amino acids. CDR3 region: CASNVICSGGQETQYF. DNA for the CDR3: TGTGCCAGCAACGTAATATGTAGCGGGGGCCAAGAGACCCAGTACTTC.

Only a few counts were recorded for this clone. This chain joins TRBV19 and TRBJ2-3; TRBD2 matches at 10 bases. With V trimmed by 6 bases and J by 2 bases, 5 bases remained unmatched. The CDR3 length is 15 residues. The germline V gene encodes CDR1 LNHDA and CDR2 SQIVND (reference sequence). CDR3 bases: TGTGCCAGTAGGCAGACTAGCGGGTACACAGATACGCAGTATTTT. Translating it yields CASRQTSGYTDTQYF.

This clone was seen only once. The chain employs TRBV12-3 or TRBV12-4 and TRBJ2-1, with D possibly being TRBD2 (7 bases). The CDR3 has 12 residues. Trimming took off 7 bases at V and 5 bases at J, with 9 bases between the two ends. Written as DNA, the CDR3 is TGTGCCAGCAAGGGGGGGGACAATGAGCAGTTCTTC. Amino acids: CASKGGDNEQFF.

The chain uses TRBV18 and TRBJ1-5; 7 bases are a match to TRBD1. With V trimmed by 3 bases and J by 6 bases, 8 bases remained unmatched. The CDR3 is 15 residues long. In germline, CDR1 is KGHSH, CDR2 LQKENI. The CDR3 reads CASSPRQGGRQPQHF. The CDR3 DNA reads TGTGCCAGCTCACCTAGACAGGGCGGGCGTCAGCCCCAGCATTTT.

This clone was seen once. The CDR3 loop is CASSLVQGSFYGYTF. The CDR3 bases are TGTGCCAGCAGCTTGGTACAGGGGAGTTTCTATGGCTACACCTTC. The rearrangement links TRBV5-5 to TRBJ1-2; 7 nucleotides match TRBD1. In germline, CDR1 is SGHKS, CDR2 YYEKEE (reference sequence). V was pared by 0 bases and J by 4 bases, with 6 bases of the junction left unmatched. CDR3 length equals 15 residues.

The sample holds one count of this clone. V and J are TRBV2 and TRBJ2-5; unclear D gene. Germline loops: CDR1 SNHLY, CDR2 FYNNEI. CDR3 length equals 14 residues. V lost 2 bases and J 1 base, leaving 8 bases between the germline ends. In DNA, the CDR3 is TGTGCCAGCAGTGAATTTACATCCCAAGAGACCCAGTACTTC. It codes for CASSEFTSQETQYF.

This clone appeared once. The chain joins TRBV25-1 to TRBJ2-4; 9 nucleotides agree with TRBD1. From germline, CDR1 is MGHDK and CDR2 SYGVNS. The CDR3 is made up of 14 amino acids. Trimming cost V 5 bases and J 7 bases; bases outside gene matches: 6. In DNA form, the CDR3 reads TGTGCCAGCAGTCCACGGACAGGGGAGAACATTCAGTACTTC. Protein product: CASSPRTGENIQYF.

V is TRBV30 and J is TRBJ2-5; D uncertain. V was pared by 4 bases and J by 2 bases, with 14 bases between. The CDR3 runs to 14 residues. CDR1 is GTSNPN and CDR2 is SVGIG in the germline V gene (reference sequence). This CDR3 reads CAWTSLRSQETQYF. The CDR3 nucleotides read TGTGCCTGGACCTCCCTCCGGAGTCAAGAGACCCAGTACTTC.

CDR3 coding DNA: TGCGCCAGCAGCCAAGATACGAACAGGGACGAAGCTTTCTTT. It encodes CASSQDTNRDEAFF. The V gene is TRBV4-1, the J gene TRBJ1-1; tentatively, D is TRBD1 (6 bases). Looked up from germline, CDR1 is MGHRA and CDR2 is YSYEKL. CDR3 length: 14 amino acids. The V gene lost 0 bases and the J gene lost 8 bases, with 13 bases spanning the gap.

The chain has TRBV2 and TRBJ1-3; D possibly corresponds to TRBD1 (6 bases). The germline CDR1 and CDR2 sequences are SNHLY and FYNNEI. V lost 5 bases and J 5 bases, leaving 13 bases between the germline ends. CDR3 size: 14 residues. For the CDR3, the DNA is TGTGCCAGCAGTAACAGGGAAATTAGAAACACCATATATTTT. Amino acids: CASSNREIRNTIYF.

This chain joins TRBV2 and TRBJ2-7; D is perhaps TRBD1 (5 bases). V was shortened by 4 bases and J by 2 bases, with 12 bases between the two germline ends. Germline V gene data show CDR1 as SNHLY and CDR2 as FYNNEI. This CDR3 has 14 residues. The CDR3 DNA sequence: TGTGCCAGCAGTGTTCGGCAGGGCACCTACGAGCAGTACTTC. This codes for CASSVRQGTYEQYF.

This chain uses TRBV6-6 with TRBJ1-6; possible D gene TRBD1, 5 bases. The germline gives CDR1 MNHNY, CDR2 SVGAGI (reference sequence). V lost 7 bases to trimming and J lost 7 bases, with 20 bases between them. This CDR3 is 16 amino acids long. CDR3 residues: CASTGSWGVGNSPLHF. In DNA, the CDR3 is TGTGCCAGCACGGGCTCTTGGGGCGTTGGGAATTCACCCCTCCACTTT.